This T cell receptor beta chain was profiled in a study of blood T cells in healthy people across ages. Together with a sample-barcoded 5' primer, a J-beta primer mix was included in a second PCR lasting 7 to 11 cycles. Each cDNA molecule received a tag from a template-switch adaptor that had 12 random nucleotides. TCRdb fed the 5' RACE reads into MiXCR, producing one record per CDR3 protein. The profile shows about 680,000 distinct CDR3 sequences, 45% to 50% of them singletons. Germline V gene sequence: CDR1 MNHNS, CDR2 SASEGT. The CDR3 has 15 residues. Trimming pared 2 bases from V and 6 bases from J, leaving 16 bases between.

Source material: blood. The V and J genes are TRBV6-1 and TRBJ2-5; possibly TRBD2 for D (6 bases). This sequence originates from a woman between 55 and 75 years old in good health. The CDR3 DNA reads TGTGCCAGCAGTGAAATAGTAGGAGGGGTGAAGACCCAGTACTTC. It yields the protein CASSEIVGGVKTQYF.